This TCR beta chain comes out of a study of shared clonotypes between healthy human individuals. The study, taken as a whole, reports: The study drew on few donors, limiting represented genetic and exposure-history diversity.

V was clipped by 6 bases and J by 0 bases, with 5 bases between them. This CDR3 spans 11 amino acids. Germline V gene data show CDR1 as SQVTM and CDR2 as ANQGSEA. Turning to this clone: The antigen remains unidentified.

The method was immunoSEQ multiplex PCR; TCRdb's version includes in-frame clones alone and lacks a portion of them. Of approximately 740,000 clones listed, 92% are singletons. CD45RO-negative, CCR7-selected cells formed the naive CD8 fraction, which excluded terminally differentiated effector memory CD45RA+ cells. The sample consisted of naive CD8+ T cells sorted from blood. The chain combines TRBV29-1 with TRBJ1-2; D uncertain. This TCR was sampled from a man aged 25 to 45 in good health. The CDR3 protein is CSVQANYGYTF. Here the CDR3 DNA reads TGCAGCGTCCAAGCTAACTATGGCTACACCTTC.